This TCR beta chain was sequenced for a study of cytomegalovirus exposure and HLA in healthy donors. Study observations and caveats: Most subjects had HLA-A and HLA-B alleles reportedly predicted accurately by TCR beta sequences. Immune exposure information comprised only CMV serostatus. In a later analysis, TCR beta V- and J-gene trimming showed a link to a missense DCLRE1C variant.

The CDR3 length is 15 residues. V was cut by 7 bases and J by 2 bases, with 17 bases left in between. The germline CDR1 and CDR2 sequences are SNHLY and FYNNEI. PCR employed 60 Vbeta and 13 Jbeta primers. Measured with immunoSEQ multiplex PCR; TCRdb has only the in-frame clones, and not every one. The table shows under 150,000 clones, with about 78% occurring only once. Regarding this clone: Its matching antigen is unknown.

Sequenced input: PBMCs. This sequence was found in a woman in her thirties in good health and CMV-seropositive. The chain combines TRBV2 with TRBJ1-1; D perhaps matches TRBD1 (6 bases). Written as DNA, the CDR3 is TGTGCCAGCACCTCGACGGGACAATCTAACACTGAAGCTTTCTTT. This gives the protein CASTSTGQSNTEAFF.